The clone carrying this T cell receptor (beta chain) has a count of ten or more. Unique molecular identifiers were affixed to single, distinct cDNA molecules. TCRdb reprocessed the 5' RACE reads with MiXCR, giving one entry per CDR3 protein. The profile covers approximately 45,000 distinct CDR3 sequences, with 5.5% to 6.5% appearing a single time and under 15% taken by the ten largest. This sample was taken from a study of early T cells in non-severe SARS-CoV-2 infection. The source of this sequence is an adult who was a healthcare worker with PCR-confirmed SARS-CoV-2 infection or an uninfected control (not recorded which). The sample taken for sequencing was whole blood.

CDR3 sequence (DNA): TGCAGTGCACAACGGGACGCCTTTCAGGGCTATGGCTACACCTTC. This gives the protein CSAQRDAFQGYGYTF. This chain joins TRBV20-1 and TRBJ1-2, with D perhaps TRBD1 (5 bases). The CDR3 runs to 15 residues. The V end lost 6 bases, the J end lost 4 bases, and 21 bases lay between the germline ends. In germline, CDR1 is DFQATT, CDR2 SNEGSKA (reference sequence).